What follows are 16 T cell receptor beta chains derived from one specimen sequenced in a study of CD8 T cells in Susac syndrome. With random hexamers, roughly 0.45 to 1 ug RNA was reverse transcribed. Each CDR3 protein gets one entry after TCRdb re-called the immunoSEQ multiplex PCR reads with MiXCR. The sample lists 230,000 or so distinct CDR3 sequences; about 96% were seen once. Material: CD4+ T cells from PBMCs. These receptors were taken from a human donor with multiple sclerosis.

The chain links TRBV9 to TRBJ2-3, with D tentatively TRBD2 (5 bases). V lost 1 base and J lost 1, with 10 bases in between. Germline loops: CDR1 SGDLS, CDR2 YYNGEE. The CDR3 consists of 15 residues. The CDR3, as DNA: TGTGCCAGCAGCGTATCAGCGGTGGGCACAGATACGCAGTATTTT. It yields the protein CASSVSAVGTDTQYF.

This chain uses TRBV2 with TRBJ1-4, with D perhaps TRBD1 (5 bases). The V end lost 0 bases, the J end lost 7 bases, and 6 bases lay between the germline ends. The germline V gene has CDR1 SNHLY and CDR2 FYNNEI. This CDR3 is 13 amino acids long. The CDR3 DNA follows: TGTGCCAGCAGTGAAGCCAGGGTTGAAAAACTGTTTTTT. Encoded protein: CASSEARVEKLFF.

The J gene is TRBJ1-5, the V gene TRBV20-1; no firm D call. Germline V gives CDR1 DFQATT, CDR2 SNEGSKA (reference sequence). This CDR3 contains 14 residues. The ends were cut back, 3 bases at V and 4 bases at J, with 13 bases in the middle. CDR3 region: CSASFSSLNQPQHF. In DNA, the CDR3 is TGCAGTGCTAGCTTTTCCAGCCTTAATCAGCCCCAGCATTTT.

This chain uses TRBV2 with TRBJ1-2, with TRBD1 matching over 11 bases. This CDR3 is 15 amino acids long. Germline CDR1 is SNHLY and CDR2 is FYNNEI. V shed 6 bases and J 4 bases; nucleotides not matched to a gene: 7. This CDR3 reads CASRGQGALLYGYTF. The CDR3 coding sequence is TGTGCCAGCAGAGGACAGGGGGCGCTTCTCTATGGCTACACCTTC.

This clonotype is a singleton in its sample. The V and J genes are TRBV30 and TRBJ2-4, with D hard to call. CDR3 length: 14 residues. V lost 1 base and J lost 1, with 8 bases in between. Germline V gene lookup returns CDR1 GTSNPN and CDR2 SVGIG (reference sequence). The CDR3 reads CAWSALGAKNIQYF. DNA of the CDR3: TGTGCCTGGAGTGCCCTAGGGGCCAAAAACATTCAGTACTTC.

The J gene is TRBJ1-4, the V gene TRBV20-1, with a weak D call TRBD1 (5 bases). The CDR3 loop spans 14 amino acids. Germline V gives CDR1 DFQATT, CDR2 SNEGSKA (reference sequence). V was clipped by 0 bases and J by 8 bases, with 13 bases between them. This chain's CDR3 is CSARDAQRGEKLFF. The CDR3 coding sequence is TGCAGTGCTAGAGACGCCCAAAGGGGCGAAAAACTGTTTTTT.

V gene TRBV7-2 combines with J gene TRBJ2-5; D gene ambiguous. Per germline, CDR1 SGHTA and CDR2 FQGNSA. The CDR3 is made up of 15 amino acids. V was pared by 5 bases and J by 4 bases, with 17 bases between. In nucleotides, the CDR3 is TGTGCCAGCAGCACCAGACGGCCGGTCGGAGAGACCCAGTACTTC. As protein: CASSTRRPVGETQYF.

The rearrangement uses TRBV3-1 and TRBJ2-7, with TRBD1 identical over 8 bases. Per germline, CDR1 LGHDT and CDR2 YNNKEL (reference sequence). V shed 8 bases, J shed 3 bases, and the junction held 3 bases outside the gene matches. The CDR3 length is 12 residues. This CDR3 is CASLGQGYEQYF. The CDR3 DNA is TGTGCCAGCCTAGGACAGGGCTACGAGCAGTACTTC.

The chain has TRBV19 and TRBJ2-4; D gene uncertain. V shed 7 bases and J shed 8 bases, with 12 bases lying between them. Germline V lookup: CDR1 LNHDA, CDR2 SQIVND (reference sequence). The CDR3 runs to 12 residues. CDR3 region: CASNGHGYIQYF. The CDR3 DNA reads TGTGCCAGTAACGGCCATGGTTACATTCAGTACTTC.

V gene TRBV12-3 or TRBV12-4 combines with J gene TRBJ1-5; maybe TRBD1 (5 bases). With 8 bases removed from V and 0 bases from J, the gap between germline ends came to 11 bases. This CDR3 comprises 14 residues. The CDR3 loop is CASAGHLSNQPQHF. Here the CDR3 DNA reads TGTGCCAGCGCAGGACATCTTAGCAATCAGCCCCAGCATTTT.

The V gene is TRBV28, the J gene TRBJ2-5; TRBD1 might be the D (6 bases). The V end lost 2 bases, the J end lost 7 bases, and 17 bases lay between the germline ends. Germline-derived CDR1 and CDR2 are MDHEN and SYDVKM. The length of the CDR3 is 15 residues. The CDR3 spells CASSLTGRSLGTQYF. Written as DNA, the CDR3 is TGTGCCAGCAGTTTAACAGGGAGAAGTTTGGGGACCCAGTACTTC.

DNA of the CDR3: TGCAGCGTTAGCCGTACTGGAAACACCATATATTTT. This codes for CSVSRTGNTIYF. V and J are TRBV29-1 and TRBJ1-3; D is unresolved. Germline V gives CDR1 SQVTM, CDR2 ANQGSEA. The CDR3 loop spans 12 amino acids. The ends were cut back, 5 bases at V and 2 bases at J, with 7 bases in the middle. The whole variable domain, remainder taken from reference TRBV29-1 and TRBJ1-3, is SAVISQKPSRDICQRGTSLTIQCQVDSQVTMMFWYRQQPGQSLTLIATANQGSEATYESGFVIDKFPISRPNLTFSTLTVSNMSPEDSSIYLCSVSRTGNTIYFGEGSWLTVV.

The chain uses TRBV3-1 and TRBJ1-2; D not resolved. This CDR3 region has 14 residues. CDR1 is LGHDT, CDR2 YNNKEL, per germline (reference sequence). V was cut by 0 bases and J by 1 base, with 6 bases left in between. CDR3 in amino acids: CASSQDGVNYGYTF. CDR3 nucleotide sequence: TGTGCCAGCAGCCAAGATGGGGTTAACTATGGCTACACCTTC.

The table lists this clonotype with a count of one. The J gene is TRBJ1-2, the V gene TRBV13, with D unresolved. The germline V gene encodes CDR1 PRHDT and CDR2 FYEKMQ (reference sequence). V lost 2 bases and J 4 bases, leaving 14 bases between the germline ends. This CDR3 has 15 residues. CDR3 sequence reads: CASSLLWQAAYGYTF. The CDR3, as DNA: TGTGCCAGCAGCTTACTGTGGCAGGCGGCCTATGGCTACACCTTC.

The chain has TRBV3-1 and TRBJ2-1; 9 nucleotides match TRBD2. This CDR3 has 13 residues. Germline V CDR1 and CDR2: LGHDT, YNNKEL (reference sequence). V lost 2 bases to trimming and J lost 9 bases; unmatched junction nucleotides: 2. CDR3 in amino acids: CASSQLRGGEQFF. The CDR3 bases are TGTGCCAGCAGCCAATTGCGGGGGGGTGAGCAGTTCTTC.

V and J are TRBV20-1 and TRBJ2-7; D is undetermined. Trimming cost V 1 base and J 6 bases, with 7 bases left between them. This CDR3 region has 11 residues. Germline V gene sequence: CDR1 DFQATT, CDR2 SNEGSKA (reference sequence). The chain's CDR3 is CSARAISEQYF. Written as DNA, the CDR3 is TGCAGTGCTAGAGCAATTAGCGAGCAGTACTTC.